The clone carrying this TCR beta chain was found many times. The record originates from a study of regulatory T cells in long-lasting Graves disease. Library construction for TCR beta used iRepertoire HTBI primers and Arm-PCR of CDR3 regions. MiXCR, applied by TCRdb to the multiplex PCR reads, yields one record per CDR3 protein. The sample yields 400,000 to 500,000 distinct CDR3 sequences, less than 25% seen once. As to time point: persistent/refractory GD, antithyroid drugs over 5 years with positive TRAb. Making the TCR library involved RNA that had been extracted from PBMCs. There are 15 residues in the CDR3. Between the trimmed V and J ends, which lost 2 bases and 1 base, there was a span of 12 bases. CDR1 is LNHDA and CDR2 is SQIVND in the germline V gene (reference sequence).

Sample: peripheral blood mononuclear cells (PBMCs), taken when the disease was refractory, from a patient treated with antithyroid drugs. The origin of this receptor is a female donor with Graves disease. This chain uses TRBV19 with TRBJ2-7, with D unclear. The CDR3 DNA is TGTGCCAGTAGTATATCCCAGACGACGTCCTACGAGCAGTACTTC. Translating it yields CASSISQTTSYEQYF. Filled out from reference TRBV19 and TRBJ2-7, the complete variable domain reads DGGITQSPKYLFRKEGQNVTLSCEQNLNHDAMYWYRQDPGQGLRLIYYSQIVNDFQKGDIAEGYSVSREKKESFPLTVTSAQKNPTAFYLCASSISQTTSYEQYFGPGTRLTVT.